This T cell receptor beta chain is from a study of blood T cell repertoires in COVID-19. The authors' processing: Amplified reference gene primers provided the basis for estimating nucleated cell counts. Method: immunoSEQ multiplex PCR; TCRdb's copy keeps in-frame clones and lacks some. D and trimming were read from the DNA, whereas the V and J calls and clone size are those reported in that table. The table shows under 250,000 clones, with around 83% occurring only once. Trimming took 4 bases from V and 4 from J; bases not matched to a gene: 5. The CDR3 covers 14 residues. Germline CDR1 reads MNHNY; CDR2 reads SVGAGI (reference sequence).

The sequenced sample was peripheral blood. The chain is built from TRBV6-6 and TRBJ2-3, with 7 bases aligning to TRBD1. The TCR comes from a man aged 30 to 45 who had recovered from COVID-19. CDR3: CASSFRGSSDTQYF. CDR3 bases: TGTGCCAGCAGTTTCAGGGGGTCCTCAGATACGCAGTATTTT.